Following are 23 T cell receptor beta chains from one sample sequenced in a study of graft-versus-host responses after intestinal transplantation. Which antigens these TCRs recognize remains unknown. Only in-frame clones appear in the TCRdb table, and some are missing; sequencing was by immunoSEQ multiplex PCR. The sample includes fewer than 95,000 clones, more than 85% of them seen just once. The sequenced sample was unstimulated CD8+ T cells sorted from spleen or lymph node cells, obtained before intestinal transplant. The receptors originated from a human donor who received an intestinal transplant.

This clone was detected once. The chain joins TRBV6-1 to TRBJ1-2; D call uncertain. CDR3 length equals 15 residues. Germline V gene lookup returns CDR1 MNHNS and CDR2 SASEGT. Deletions cut 3 bases from V and 4 bases from J, with 15 bases between. The CDR3 DNA is TGTGCCAGCAGTGAGGATCCTGAACGGGTCTATGGCTACACCTTC. It translates to CASSEDPERVYGYTF.

The chain is built from TRBV28 and TRBJ1-2; D perhaps matches TRBD1 (6 bases). Trimming pared 5 bases from V and 2 bases from J, leaving 9 bases between. This CDR3 region has 13 residues. Per the germline V gene, CDR1 is MDHEN and CDR2 is SYDVKM. The CDR3 loop is CASSTGSNYGYTF. The CDR3, as DNA: TGTGCCAGCAGTACAGGGAGCAACTATGGCTACACCTTC.

The rearrangement uses TRBV5-8 and TRBJ1-1; the D gene is possibly TRBD1 (5 bases). Germline lookup yields CDR1 SGHTS and CDR2 YDEGEE. This CDR3 spans 16 amino acids. Trimming removed 3 bases from V and 1 base from J, with 16 bases in between. As DNA, the CDR3 is TGTGCCAGCAGCTGGGGGGTGGGGGTTGGGAACACTGAAGCTTTCTTT. It encodes CASSWGVGVGNTEAFF.

This chain connects TRBV2 to TRBJ2-7, with D uncertain. The CDR3 consists of 11 residues. Germline CDR1 is SNHLY and CDR2 is FYNNEI. Between the trimmed V and J ends, which lost 9 bases and 3 bases, there was a span of 9 bases. The CDR3 is CASRSSYEQYF. CDR3 coding DNA: TGTGCCAGTCGGAGCAGCTACGAGCAGTACTTC.

This chain connects TRBV30 to TRBJ2-3; the D is unclear. Trimming took off 1 base at V and 2 bases at J, with 4 bases between the two ends. The CDR3 is 12 amino acids. Germline loops: CDR1 GTSNPN, CDR2 SVGIG (reference sequence). DNA of the CDR3: TGTGCCTGGAGTGCTATCACAGATACGCAGTATTTT. Translating it yields CAWSAITDTQYF.

The rearrangement joins TRBV14 to TRBJ2-7, with 7 bases fitting TRBD1. The CDR3 totals 13 residues. J lost 4 bases, V lost 5 bases, and 5 bases had no gene match. The germline V gene encodes CDR1 SGHDN and CDR2 FVKESK. This CDR3 reads CASSVGTAYEQYF. Here the CDR3 DNA reads TGTGCCAGCAGCGTCGGGACAGCGTACGAGCAGTACTTC.

The chain recombines TRBV7-9 with TRBJ2-3; 8 nucleotides agree with TRBD1. This CDR3 is 15 amino acids long. V lost 3 bases and J lost 5; bases outside the gene matches: 7. Germline assignment: CDR1 SEHNR and CDR2 FQNEAQ (reference sequence). The CDR3 DNA sequence: TGTGCCAGCAGCTTCGGTACAGGGGGAGGAGATACGCAGTATTTT. Protein product: CASSFGTGGGDTQYF.

This clone was detected only a few times. J is TRBJ1-4 and V is TRBV6-1; D perhaps matches TRBD1 (6 bases). Germline CDR1 reads MNHNS; CDR2 reads SASEGT. The CDR3 consists of 18 residues. Trimming took off 0 bases at V and 5 bases at J, with 19 bases between the two ends. Here the CDR3 reads CASSEALRLGAANEKLFF. CDR3 sequence (DNA): TGTGCCAGCAGTGAAGCGCTTCGTTTGGGGGCGGCCAATGAAAAACTGTTTTTT.

This rearrangement joins TRBV5-1 to TRBJ1-1; 8 nucleotides agree with TRBD1. CDR1 and CDR2 from the germline V gene are SGHRS and YFSETQ. CDR3 length equals 12 residues. Losses at the gene ends were 9 bases for V and 7 bases for J; bases not matched to a gene: 8. In DNA, the CDR3 is TGCGCCACCTGGGGAGACAGGGGTGAAGCTTTCTTT. It codes for CATWGDRGEAFF.

This chain connects TRBV27 to TRBJ2-7; 8 nucleotides match TRBD1. There are 14 residues in the CDR3. With 2 bases clipped from V and 5 bases from J, the junction kept 5 bases outside the gene matches. Germline assignment: CDR1 MNHEY and CDR2 SMNVEV (reference sequence). The CDR3, as DNA: TGTGCCAGCAGTTTACAGGGGGCGCTCAACGAGCAGTACTTC. This sequence encodes CASSLQGALNEQYF.

V is TRBV7-8 and J is TRBJ2-2; weak D call: TRBD1 (5 bases). This CDR3 contains 17 residues. V shed 2 bases and J shed 2 bases, with 15 bases lying between them. Germline loops: CDR1 SGHVS, CDR2 FQNEAQ. DNA of the CDR3: TGTGCCAGCAGCTTATACCCCACGACAGTCAACACCGGGGAGCTGTTTTTT. Protein: CASSLYPTTVNTGELFF. Full variable domain (rest looked up from reference TRBV7-8 and TRBJ2-2): GAGVSQSPRYKVAKRGQDVALRCDPISGHVSLFWYQQALGQGPEFLTYFQNEAQLDKSGLPSDRFFAERPEGSVSTLKIQRTQQEDSAVYLCASSLYPTTVNTGELFFGEGSRLTVL.

The chain has TRBV9 and TRBJ2-7, with 14 nucleotides matching TRBD2. V lost 4 bases, J lost 5 bases, and 8 bases stayed unmatched. The CDR3 consists of 16 residues. Looked up from germline, CDR1 is SGDLS and CDR2 is YYNGEE. CDR3 bases: TGTGCCAGCAGCCCCCGACTAGCGGGGGGGTTCAACGAGCAGTACTTC. Translating gives CASSPRLAGGFNEQYF.

About this clone itself: The same CDR3 arises from other DNA sequences in this sample as well. The J gene is TRBJ2-1, the V gene TRBV4-3; 7 nucleotides agree with TRBD2. This CDR3 region has 16 residues. V was pared by 0 bases and J by 4 bases, with 6 bases of the junction left unmatched. CDR1 and CDR2 (germline): LGHNA, YSLEER. The CDR3 nucleotides are TGCGCCAGCAGCCAAGATTCTGGCGGGAGTTACAATGAGCAGTTCTTC. It specifies CASSQDSGGSYNEQFF.

The chain combines TRBV19 with TRBJ2-3; tentative D call: TRBD2 (5 bases). This CDR3 comprises 14 residues. With 3 bases removed from V and 0 bases from J, the gap between germline ends came to 7 bases. Germline CDR1 and CDR2: LNHDA and SQIVND (reference sequence). The CDR3 here is CASSIRGSTDTQYF. CDR3 nucleotide sequence: TGTGCCAGTAGTATTCGAGGGAGCACAGATACGCAGTATTTT.

The chain links TRBV29-1 to TRBJ2-1; D gene ambiguous. The length of the CDR3 is 11 residues. Between the trimmed V and J ends, which lost 4 bases and 10 bases, there was a span of 11 bases. Germline V lookup: CDR1 SQVTM, CDR2 ANQGSEA. CDR3 sequence: CSVAQRGEQFF. CDR3 sequence (DNA): TGCAGCGTTGCCCAGAGAGGAGAGCAGTTCTTC.

This chain connects TRBV9 to TRBJ2-7; D unclear. V lost 0 bases and J 3 bases, leaving 7 bases between the germline ends. From germline, CDR1 is SGDLS and CDR2 YYNGEE. This CDR3 is 13 amino acids long. CDR3 in amino acids: CASSVAAGYEQYF. CDR3 DNA sequence: TGTGCCAGCAGCGTAGCCGCCGGCTACGAGCAGTACTTC.

This clone was detected once. V usage is TRBV6-1 and J usage is TRBJ1-3, with a possible D match to TRBD1 (6 bases). Trimming took off 7 bases at V and 0 bases at J, with 10 bases between the two ends. The CDR3 is 14 amino acids. Germline V gene sequence: CDR1 MNHNS, CDR2 SASEGT. CDR3 sequence reads: CASTEGVSGNTIYF. The DNA of the CDR3 is TGTGCCAGCACCGAGGGGGTCTCTGGAAACACCATATATTTT.

The J gene is TRBJ2-7, the V gene TRBV5-6, with 7 bases lining up with TRBD2. Trimming removed 2 bases from V and 0 bases from J; junction bases left unmatched: 8. The CDR3 covers 16 residues. In germline, CDR1 is SGHDT, CDR2 YYEEEE. The CDR3 bases are TGTGCCAGCAGCTTTTTAGGGCTAGCGGACTCCTACGAGCAGTACTTC. Translating gives CASSFLGLADSYEQYF.

V gene TRBV9 combines with J gene TRBJ2-3; the match to TRBD2 covers 7 bases. V was clipped by 3 bases and J by 0 bases; unmatched bases: 4. Germline V gene data show CDR1 as SGDLS and CDR2 as YYNGEE. The CDR3 has 15 amino acids. CDR3 sequence reads: CASSDLAVSTDTQYF. CDR3 bases: TGTGCCAGCAGCGACCTAGCGGTTAGCACAGATACGCAGTATTTT.

The chain is built from TRBV4-1 and TRBJ1-5, with D unresolved. The CDR3 spans 13 residues. CDR1 is MGHRA, CDR2 YSYEKL, per germline. V was clipped by 1 base and J by 5 bases, with 6 bases between them. The CDR3 is CASSQGVDQPQHF. In DNA form, the CDR3 reads TGCGCCAGCAGCCAAGGCGTGGATCAGCCCCAGCATTTT.

The V and J genes are TRBV15 and TRBJ2-5; TRBD1 agrees at 7 bases. This CDR3 spans 15 amino acids. J gave up 3 bases and V 0 bases, and 4 bases lay outside the gene matches. The germline gives CDR1 LNHNV, CDR2 YYDKDF (reference sequence). The DNA of the CDR3 is TGTGCCACCAGCAGAGAGGGGCAGGGGGAAGAGACCCAGTACTTC. Translating gives CATSREGQGEETQYF.

This rearrangement joins TRBV6-5 to TRBJ1-2; 7 positions match TRBD1. The trim removed 5 bases at V and 6 bases at J, leaving 3 bases unmatched. Germline V gives CDR1 MNHEY, CDR2 SVGAGI. The CDR3 has 12 amino acids. CDR3 residues: CASSIGGHGYTF. The CDR3 DNA reads as TGTGCCAGCAGTATAGGGGGCCATGGCTACACCTTC.

The V and J genes are TRBV4-1 and TRBJ2-3; a weak D match, TRBD2 (5 bases). CDR3 size: 18 residues. With 1 base removed from V and 0 bases from J, the gap between germline ends came to 17 bases. From germline, CDR1 is MGHRA and CDR2 YSYEKL. The CDR3 region has the DNA TGCGCCAGCAGCCAAGGAGCGGCCGCCATCACTAGCACAGATACGCAGTATTTT. It encodes CASSQGAAAITSTDTQYF.